Each of the 6 T cell receptor beta chains below was sequenced from the same sample in a study of cytomegalovirus exposure and HLA in healthy donors. The PCR made use of 60 Vbeta and 13 Jbeta primers. Sequencing was performed with immunoSEQ multiplex PCR; in TCRdb, only in-frame clones are kept and a portion is missing. This table has some 170,000 clones, just over 70% appearing once. Material: PBMCs. Every receptor here comes from a human donor in good health.

Note on this clone: The junction does not match germline at one end; this may be a read error. The rearrangement links TRBV7-9 to TRBJ1-2; D gene ambiguous. Germline assignment: CDR1 SEHNR and CDR2 FQNEAQ (reference sequence). The CDR3 runs to 12 residues. CDR3: CSSSLTGAGYTF. The CDR3 coding sequence is TGTTCCAGCAGCTTAACGGGAGCTGGCTACACCTTC.

Only one count was recorded for this clone. The chain uses TRBV7-8 and TRBJ1-5, with D perhaps TRBD1 (5 bases). V lost 7 bases to trimming and J lost 0 bases, with 16 bases between them. The CDR3 is 16 residues long. CDR1 and CDR2 from the germline V gene are SGHVS and FQNEAQ. Here the CDR3 reads CASTQGSRYSNQPQHF. Written as DNA, the CDR3 is TGTGCCAGCACCCAGGGCAGCAGGTATAGCAATCAGCCCCAGCATTTT.

This clone has just one count. DNA for the CDR3: TGCGCCAGCAGCTTGTCCCAACTAGCCCTCGGGTACGAGCAGTACTTC. This codes for CASSLSQLALGYEQYF. The V gene is TRBV5-1, the J gene TRBJ2-7, with D maybe TRBD2 (6 bases). The V end was cut by 1 base, the J end by 4 bases, with 18 bases between. CDR3 length: 16 amino acids. Per germline, CDR1 SGHRS and CDR2 YFSETQ.

The V and J genes are TRBV6-5 and TRBJ1-6; no clear D. The V and J ends lost 6 bases and 7 bases respectively, with 7 bases between them. Germline V gene sequence: CDR1 MNHEY, CDR2 SVGAGI. The CDR3 contains 12 residues. The CDR3 spells CASRERNSPLHF. Written as DNA, the CDR3 is TGTGCCAGCAGGGAGAGGAATTCACCCCTCCACTTT.

The chain carries TRBV5-1 and TRBJ1-5; unclear D gene. Germline V gene data show CDR1 as SGHRS and CDR2 as YFSETQ. The CDR3 is made up of 14 amino acids. Trimming shortened V by 0 bases and J by 6 bases, and 10 bases separated the two germline ends. In DNA form, the CDR3 reads TGCGCCAGCAGCTTGGTACCCGCTAGTCAGCCCCAGCATTTT. Protein sequence: CASSLVPASQPQHF.

This chain uses TRBV18 with TRBJ1-1; TRBD1 matches at 8 bases. The V segment lost 3 bases and the J segment 2 bases; nucleotides outside the gene matches: 5. The CDR3 sequence is 15 residues long. Per germline, CDR1 KGHSH and CDR2 LQKENI. The CDR3 spells CASSPLTGDNTEAFF. CDR3 coding DNA: TGTGCCAGCTCACCCTTGACAGGGGACAACACTGAAGCTTTCTTT. Full variable domain (remainder filled in from reference TRBV18 and TRBJ1-1): NAGVMQNPRHLVRRRGQEARLRCSPMKGHSHVYWYRQLPEEGLKFMVYLQKENIIDESGMPKERFSAEFPKEGPSILRIQQVVRGDSAAYFCASSPLTGDNTEAFFGQGTRLTVV.